Each of the 17 T cell receptor beta chains below was sequenced from the same sample in a study of blood T cell repertoires in COVID-19. Profiling relied on immunoSEQ multiplex PCR, and the TCRdb table lists in-frame clones only, not all of them. This sample yields roughly 250,000 clones, of which roughly 84% are seen a single time; 2% to 2.5% belongs to the top ten. Sequences were obtained from peripheral blood. The receptors were gathered from a woman aged 40 to 50 who had recovered from COVID-19.

This chain connects TRBV6-5 to TRBJ2-3, with a tentative D call TRBD1 (6 bases). Germline assignment: CDR1 MNHEY and CDR2 SVGAGI. This CDR3 contains 16 residues. V lost 4 bases and J 0 bases, leaving 14 bases between the germline ends. The CDR3: CASSLTGPRSTDTQYF. CDR3 coding DNA: TGTGCCAGCAGTTTAACAGGGCCGAGGAGCACAGATACGCAGTATTTT.

The table lists this clone with a few counts. The chain recombines TRBV30 with TRBJ2-1; the match to TRBD2 covers 8 bases. The CDR3 loop spans 12 amino acids. V lost 1 base to trimming and J lost 10 bases; unmatched junction nucleotides: 3. CDR1 and CDR2 (germline): GTSNPN, SVGIG (reference sequence). CDR3: CAWSGGLDEQFF. CDR3 DNA sequence: TGTGCCTGGAGTGGGGGACTAGACGAGCAGTTCTTC. Variable domain in full (rest from reference TRBV30 and TRBJ2-1): SQTIHQWPATLVQPVGSPLSLECTVEGTSNPNLYWYRQAAGRGLQLLFYSVGIGQISSEVPQNLSASRPQDRQFILSSKKLLLSDSGFYLCAWSGGLDEQFFGPGTRLTVL.

The chain uses TRBV7-2 and TRBJ2-3; 15 positions match TRBD2. V shed 1 base, J shed 5 bases, and the junction held 7 bases outside the gene matches. CDR1 is SGHTA, CDR2 FQGNSA, per germline. The CDR3 extends over 18 amino acids. The CDR3 DNA sequence: TGTGCCAGCAGCTTAGGTCGGACTAGCGGGAGGGCAAGAGATACGCAGTATTTT. Its translation is CASSLGRTSGRARDTQYF.

The chain combines TRBV11-2 with TRBJ1-3, with D tentatively TRBD1 (5 bases). The CDR3 runs to 13 residues. Germline assignment: CDR1 SGHAT and CDR2 FQNNGV. V was shortened by 7 bases and J by 3 bases, with 10 bases between the two germline ends. DNA for the CDR3: TGTGCCAGCACCCAGGGCCTTGGAAACACCATATATTTT. Protein: CASTQGLGNTIYF.

The J gene is TRBJ1-1, the V gene TRBV3-1 (or the pseudogene TRBV3-2); D not resolved. CDR3 length: 13 amino acids. Germline lookup yields CDR1 LGHDT and CDR2 YNNKEL (reference sequence). V dropped 1 base and J dropped 1 base, with 4 bases sitting between them. The CDR3 DNA follows: TGTGCCAGCAGCCAAGCGAGGAACACTGAAGCTTTCTTT. Translating it yields CASSQARNTEAFF.

This clone was seen only once. The chain joins TRBV11-3 to TRBJ2-1; 11 bases agree with TRBD2. J lost 7 bases, V lost 0 bases, and 5 bases had no gene match. There are 16 residues in the CDR3. Germline CDR1 and CDR2: SGHNT and YENEEA. The CDR3 is CASSLESLAGGNEQFF. CDR3 bases: TGTGCCAGCAGCTTAGAATCCCTAGCGGGAGGTAATGAGCAGTTCTTC.

The chain recombines TRBV4-1 with TRBJ2-3; 8 positions match TRBD1. J was trimmed by 5 bases and V by 5 bases; bases with no gene match: 6. CDR1 and CDR2 (germline): MGHRA, YSYEKL. The CDR3 runs to 14 residues. CDR3 DNA: TGCGCCAGCAGCTCTGGACAGGGCCTAGATACGCAGTATTTT. Residues: CASSSGQGLDTQYF.

CDR3 nucleotide sequence: TGCGCCAGCAGCCAAGATCTTAGCCTCGGGGCCCAGTACTTC. Translated: CASSQDLSLGAQYF. The V and J genes are TRBV4-3 and TRBJ2-5; tentative D call: TRBD2 (5 bases). V was pared by 0 bases and J by 9 bases, with 14 bases between. Germline CDR1 LGHNA, CDR2 YSLEER. The CDR3 is 14 residues long.

This chain links TRBV27 with TRBJ2-4; D is possibly TRBD1 (5 bases). The CDR3 sequence is 15 residues long. The V gene's germline CDR1 is MNHEY and CDR2 SMNVEV (reference sequence). Trimming pared 2 bases from V and 1 base from J, leaving 9 bases between. CDR3 coding DNA: TGTGCCAGCAGTTTACTCTCAGGGGCCAAAAACATTCAGTACTTC. Protein: CASSLLSGAKNIQYF.

This clone was seen a handful of times. The chain combines TRBV25-1 with TRBJ2-3, with 9 bases that match TRBD2. The CDR3 runs to 14 residues. Germline values: CDR1 MGHDK, CDR2 SYGVNS. The J segment lost 2 bases and the V segment lost 4 bases, leaving 1 base of the junction unmatched. CDR3 coding DNA: TGTGCCAGCAGTGGGACTAGCGACACAGATACGCAGTATTTT. This sequence encodes CASSGTSDTDTQYF.

The V call is TRBV28, the J call TRBJ1-2, with 9 bases identical to TRBD1. Germline lookup yields CDR1 MDHEN and CDR2 SYDVKM. The CDR3 has 13 amino acids. With 2 bases clipped from V and 8 bases from J, the junction kept 3 bases outside the gene matches. The CDR3 loop reads CASSLTGGAGYTF. CDR3 nucleotide sequence: TGTGCCAGCAGTTTAACAGGGGGCGCGGGCTACACCTTC.

This chain joins TRBV5-1 and TRBJ1-6; the match to TRBD1 covers 8 bases. Losses at the gene ends were 5 bases for V and 0 bases for J; bases not matched to a gene: 10. The germline CDR1 and CDR2 sequences are SGHRS and YFSETQ. CDR3 size: 18 residues. The CDR3 is CASRGGTGGSSYNSPLHF. DNA of the CDR3: TGCGCCAGCAGGGGAGGGACAGGCGGAAGCTCCTATAATTCACCCCTCCACTTT.

The chain employs TRBV18 and TRBJ2-7; no reliable D call. Germline CDR1 reads KGHSH; CDR2 reads LQKENI. Trimming took 3 bases from V and 3 from J, leaving 3 bases between them. This CDR3 contains 11 residues. The CDR3 reads CASSPGYEQYF. CDR3 in DNA: TGTGCCAGCTCACCCGGCTACGAGCAGTACTTC.

This clone occurred a few times. J is TRBJ1-1 and V is TRBV11-2; 7 bases are a match to TRBD1. After removal of 0 bases from V and 9 bases from J, the junction contained 13 bases not matched to a gene. Looked up from germline, CDR1 is SGHAT and CDR2 is FQNNGV. CDR3 length: 16 amino acids. CDR3 sequence (DNA): TGTGCCAGCAGCTTAGATCGTCCAGGGGGAAGTAACAAAGCTTTCTTT. It is translated as CASSLDRPGGSNKAFF. The complete variable domain, with remaining parts taken from reference TRBV11-2 and TRBJ1-1, reads EAGVAQSPRYKIIEKRQSVAFWCNPISGHATLYWYQQILGQGPKLLIQFQNNGVVDDSQLPKDRFSAERLKGVDSTLKIQPAKLEDSAVYLCASSLDRPGGSNKAFFGQGTRLTVV.

The chain links TRBV6-5 to TRBJ2-7; TRBD1 might be the D (6 bases). The ends were cut back, 4 bases at V and 3 bases at J, with 13 bases in the middle. From germline, CDR1 is MNHEY and CDR2 SVGAGI. The CDR3 extends over 14 amino acids. Here the CDR3 reads CASSLQGYIYEQYF. In nucleotides, the CDR3 is TGTGCCAGCAGTTTACAGGGTTACATCTACGAGCAGTACTTC.

The chain links TRBV19 to TRBJ2-3; possibly TRBD2 for D (5 bases). Germline V gives CDR1 LNHDA, CDR2 SQIVND (reference sequence). V was trimmed by 0 bases and J by 0 bases, leaving 13 bases between them. The CDR3 loop spans 17 amino acids. As DNA, the CDR3 is TGTGCCAGTAGTATAGATCCCGCGGAGGTAAGCACAGATACGCAGTATTTT. Amino acids: CASSIDPAEVSTDTQYF.

The rearrangement joins TRBV14 to TRBJ1-3; 7 bases are shared with TRBD1. This CDR3 comprises 14 residues. V shed 6 bases, J shed 3 bases, and the junction held 5 bases outside the gene matches. CDR1 SGHDN and CDR2 FVKESK come from the germline V gene. CDR3 residues: CASRPGQSGNTIYF. The DNA for the CDR3 is TGTGCCAGCAGGCCGGGACAGAGTGGAAACACCATATATTTT. The entire variable domain, with the rest obtained from reference TRBV14 and TRBJ1-3, is as follows: EAGVTQFPSHSVIEKGQTVTLRCDPISGHDNLYWYRRVMGKEIKFLLHFVKESKQDESGMPNNRFLAERTGGTYSTLKVQPAELEDSGVYFCASRPGQSGNTIYFGEGSWLTVV.